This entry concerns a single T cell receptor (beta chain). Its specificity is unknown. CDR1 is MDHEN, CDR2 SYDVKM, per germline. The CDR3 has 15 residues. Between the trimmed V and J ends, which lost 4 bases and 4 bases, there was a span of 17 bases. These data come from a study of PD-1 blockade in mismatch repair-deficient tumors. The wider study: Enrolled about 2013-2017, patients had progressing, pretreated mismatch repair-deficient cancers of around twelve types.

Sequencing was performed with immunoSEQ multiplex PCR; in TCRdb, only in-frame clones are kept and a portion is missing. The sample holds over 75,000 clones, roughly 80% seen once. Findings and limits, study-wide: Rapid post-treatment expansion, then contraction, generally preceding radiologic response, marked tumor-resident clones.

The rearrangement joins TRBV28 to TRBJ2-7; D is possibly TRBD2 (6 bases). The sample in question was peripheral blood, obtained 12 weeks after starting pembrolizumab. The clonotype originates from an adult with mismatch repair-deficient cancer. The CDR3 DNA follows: TGTGCCAGCAGTTCGAGATGGGGGGAAGGTTACGAGCAGTACTTC. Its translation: CASSSRWGEGYEQYF.